These T cell receptor beta chains were read from a single sample in a study of CD8 T cells in ankylosing spondylitis. From the 5' RACE reads, TCRdb called clonotypes with MiXCR, one entry per CDR3 protein. The data contain 750,000 to 850,000 distinct CDR3 sequences, 10% to 15% of them seen just once; the ten biggest clones take up 0.51%. Sequencing input: blood, either unsorted or a sorted T cell fraction (not recorded which). These TCRs come from a male donor with ankylosing spondylitis. The CDR3 runs from the conserved cysteine through the conserved F or W. A D gene is named only where the DNA matches it firmly. Expanded clones get a size class; other rows say once, few or many, or leave the size out.

TGTGCCAGCAGCTTAGTCGGAGGGATCACCGGGGAGCTGTTTTTT	CASSLVGGITGELFF	TRBJ2-2	TRBV7-2	.	few
TGTGCTACGGGTGGCCGCACAGATACGCAGTATTTT	CATGGRTDTQYF	TRBJ2-3	TRBV7-9	.	.
TGTGCCAGCAGCGCCTGGACTAGCGGGAGCTCAGATACGCAGTATTTT	CASSAWTSGSSDTQYF	TRBJ2-3	TRBV9	TRBD2	.
TGCAGTGCTCGCCTAGGGACAGGGGGCGGTAAACAGAACATAGCGGGAATCTACGAGCAGTACTTC	CSARLGTGGGKQNIAGIYEQYF	TRBJ2-7	TRBV20-1	TRBD1	.
TGCAGTGCTACCACGGGGATCTATGGCTACACCTTC	CSATTGIYGYTF	TRBJ1-2	TRBV20-1	.	many
TGCGCCAGCAGCTCGGACGGTGATAGCAATCAGCCCCAGCATTTT	CASSSDGDSNQPQHF	TRBJ1-5	TRBV5-1	.	many
TGTGCCAGCAGCATACAGGGAAAAAGTAATTCACCCCTCCACTTT	CASSIQGKSNSPLHF	TRBJ1-6	TRBV7-2	.	few
TGTGCCAGCAGGCCCCTTTGGGGGAACTCCTACAATGAGCAGTTCTTC	CASRPLWGNSYNEQFF	TRBJ2-1	TRBV11-3	.	.
TGCAGTGCTAGAGACGGCAGGGGGGGGACTGAAGCTTTCTTT	CSARDGRGGTEAFF	TRBJ1-1	TRBV20-1	TRBD1	.
TGCAGTGCCATCGGGAGGGCCTCCTACAATGAGCAGTTCTTC	CSAIGRASYNEQFF	TRBJ2-1	TRBV20-1	TRBD2	few
TGCAGTGCTAGAGTGACTAGCGGGCGGTACAATGAGCAGTTCTTC	CSARVTSGRYNEQFF	TRBJ2-1	TRBV20-1	TRBD2	few
TGCGCCAGCCGACAGTCAACTAATGAAAAACTGTTTTTT	CASRQSTNEKLFF	TRBJ1-4	TRBV5-1	.	many
TGTGCCAGCAGCTTAATGGGGGCAGGCAATGAGCAGTTCTTC	CASSLMGAGNEQFF	TRBJ2-1	TRBV7-9	.	.
TGCAGTGCTAGACAACCGGACGGATCTGTGGACGAGCAGTACTTC	CSARQPDGSVDEQYF	TRBJ2-7	TRBV20-1	.	few
TGCAGCGCCTCCTCGGACAGGGGGTATGGCTACACCTTC	CSASSDRGYGYTF	TRBJ1-2	TRBV29-1	TRBD1	many
TGCAGTGCCGCTCAATTCGGCAGCCGGCCGGGGAGCTACACCTTC	CSAAQFGSRPGSYTF	TRBJ1-2	TRBV20-1	.	few
TGTGCCAGCAGCTTTGGACAGGGTGCCTACAATGAGCAGTTCTTC	CASSFGQGAYNEQFF	TRBJ2-1	TRBV7-6	TRBD1	.
TGCGCCAGCAGCCAAGATGTAGCTACAGATACGCAGTATTTT	CASSQDVATDTQYF	TRBJ2-3	TRBV4-3	.	.
TGCAGCGTTGAAGGTAGAGGACTTAGGGTGACCCAGTACTTC	CSVEGRGLRVTQYF	TRBJ2-5	TRBV29-1	.	.
TGCGCCAGCAGCCCCTGGAGGCAAAGTGGGGGGATGTACGAGCAGTACTTC	CASSPWRQSGGMYEQYF	TRBJ2-7	TRBV4-1	.	many
TGTGCCAGCACGAATCCCAGGGGGAGCACAGATACGCAGTATTTT	CASTNPRGSTDTQYF	TRBJ2-3	TRBV6-1	TRBD1	few
TGCGCCAGCAGCTTGCAGTCAACTAGCACAGATACGCAGTATTTT	CASSLQSTSTDTQYF	TRBJ2-3	TRBV5-1	.	.
TGCGCCAGCAGCTTGGCACCAGGACAGCAATCCGGGGAGCTGTTTTTT	CASSLAPGQQSGELFF	TRBJ2-2	TRBV5-1	.	.
TGTGCCAGCAGTCGACCAGGGGAGGGCTCCTACGAGCAGTACTTC	CASSRPGEGSYEQYF	TRBJ2-7	TRBV12-3/TRBV12-4	.	many
.	CASSSSEGRATDTQYF	TRBJ2-3	TRBV11-2	.	few
TGTGCCAGCAGCCAAGATCTTGGGAACAATGAGCAGTTCTTC	CASSQDLGNNEQFF	TRBJ2-1	TRBV3-1	.	many
TGTGCCAGCTCACCACCGGGGGCGAGGGAGACCCAGTACTTC	CASSPPGARETQYF	TRBJ2-5	TRBV18	.	few
TGCGCCAGCAGCTTGAATCCCCATGGGGATACGCAGTATTTT	CASSLNPHGDTQYF	TRBJ2-3	TRBV5-1	.	few
TGTGCCAGCAGCCCAGACCCGGGTAACGGGGAGCTGTTTTTT	CASSPDPGNGELFF	TRBJ2-2	TRBV9	.	.